This T cell receptor (beta chain) was recovered during a study of blood T cell repertoires in COVID-19. For the study at large: Samples came from the United States, Italy and Spain, spanning acute and convalescent COVID-19. Nucleic acid was either cDNA or gDNA, and it came from T cells, B-cell-depleted T cells, or PBMCs.

As handled by the study authors: From reference gene primer amplification, estimates of nucleated cell counts were derived. Clones were read by immunoSEQ multiplex PCR, and TCRdb kept only the in-frame ones, dropping some. V, J and clone size are those of that table, while D and trimming were read from the DNA. The sample shows around 140,000 clones, around 84% of them seen only once. With 6 bases clipped from V and 9 bases from J, the junction kept 15 bases outside the gene matches. Germline loops: CDR1 MDHEN, CDR2 SYDVKM. There are 15 residues in the CDR3. This TCR was sampled from a human donor in a cohort sampled during active COVID-19. Specimen: peripheral blood. The chain uses TRBV28 and TRBJ2-7, with 9 bases that match TRBD2. CDR3 amino acids: CASRPGTGTAGGQYF. The CDR3 region has the DNA TGTGCCAGCAGACCCGGAACCGGGACAGCGGGAGGGCAGTACTTC.